The entry that follows covers one T cell receptor (beta chain) sequence. This clone appeared a few times. Its antigen has not been determined. Qualities for individual bases were not recorded, and no much larger clone is one base off. The cohort comprised some 680 healthy bone marrow donors. At the time of sampling, every cohort member was nominally healthy, though immune exposures that went unrecorded were likely present. The donor tested CMV seronegative and was one of the 352 seronegative cohort members. Every donor gave a peripheral blood sample, and the peripheral blood mononuclear cells from that sample were used for TCR beta sequencing. Genomic DNA extraction from the blood cell samples was performed with the Qiagen DNeasy Blood Extraction Kit. Libraries were prepared through the immunoSEQ multiplex PCR assay. The multiplex PCR relied on a mix of 60 forward primers for TCR Vbeta segments and 13 reverse primers for TCR Jbeta segments. A multiplex PCR assay on genomic DNA amplified the CDR3 region of rearranged TCR beta genes. The Illumina HiSeq System was used to sequence the amplified TCR beta libraries as 87-base-pair reads. The original pipeline was this. A later analysis tallied tens of millions of unique TCR beta chains across the 640 or so repertoires, and 10 million to 11 million of those chains were shared by two or more donors. A nearest-neighbor algorithm error-corrected the raw reads and collapsed the reads into unique sequences, merging closely related sequences to remove PCR and sequencing errors. Alignment of CDR3 sequences to IMGT reference sequences was used to assign V, D and J gene segments. For a sequence to be retained, a match of at least six nucleotides was required to both a V gene segment and a J gene segment. A rearrangement was called productive if the CDR3 had no stop codons and remained in frame with V and J, and every other rearrangement was called non-productive. Following IMGT convention, CDR3 was defined as the stretch from the second conserved V-encoded cysteine up to the conserved J-encoded phenylalanine. Sequences without an unambiguous match to a single V gene segment were excluded from the earlier analysis of approximately 560 of the donors. An earlier analysis of 587 of the donors classified V segments as functional when productive rearrangements were above 56.7% and as segregating when the standard deviation between donors was above 5%. To diagnose cytomegalovirus status from the catalog of TCR beta chain sequences, a statistical classification framework was built. In a later analysis, TCR nucleotide sequences were compared against IMGT/GENE-DB human TR gene sequences so that V and J genes could be assigned. A later analysis assigned CDR3 sequences and most-parsimonious VDJ recombination scenarios with the TCRdist pipeline. In a later analysis, every TCR beta chain was defined by the combination of its CDR3 amino acid sequence and its V-gene family, and reads without a unique V-gene family were dropped. In a later analysis, approximately 590 highly shared, low-generation-probability nucleotide sequences were removed to address suspected cross-contamination and a sequencing artifact. In a later analysis, a clonal expansion index for each public chain was calculated from normalized within-repertoire ranks of inferred template counts. In a later analysis, generation probabilities were computed using a VDJ recombination model fitted to out-of-frame rearrangements, and the results were checked against IGoR. In a later analysis, TCR-TCR, TCR-HLA and TCR-CMV co-occurrence was scored with hypergeometric tests, and a repertoire-size bias correction was applied to TCR pairs. False discovery rates were estimated in a later analysis by permuting HLA or CMV assignments 20 times. In a later analysis, co-occurring TCRs were grouped with DBSCAN, and TCRdist sequence similarity was added when clustering was performed within HLA-allele-positive subsets. Repertoires with fewer than 30,000 or more than 120,000 public chains, plus five repertoires with anomalous nucleotide sharing, were excluded from co-occurrence clustering. Here the immuneACCESS table is served through TCRdb, limited to in-frame sequences with V and J called. Missing clones are a known gap in these copies; in checked studies unresolved V genes cover under half, and the rest lacks a known reason. That table is the source of V, J and clone size, and D and trimming were worked out from the DNA. Across this sample there are just over 200,000 clones, with around four fifths seen only once. The top ten clones comprise less than 2% of the sample.

From the germline V gene (reference sequence), CDR1 is MNHNY and CDR2 is SVGAGI. Spanning cysteine to phenylalanine, the CDR3 consists of 15 amino acids. The read is trimmed to its CDR3 DNA, 45 bases read in frame from base 1. For this chain, trimming is 5 bases at the V end and 3 bases at the J end, and the number of junction bases without a gene match is 8. The record originates from a study of cytomegalovirus exposure and HLA in healthy donors listed by TCRdb under 2017. For context, the study as a whole: In an earlier analysis of some 610 of the donors, 250 to 350 Gb of sequence data and approximately 120 million unique TCR beta sequences from about 190 million T cells were reported. Several DR-DQ haplotypes were handled as single units for association and clustering, since linkage in the cohort was strong. The T cell repertoires of roughly 660 subjects were profiled by immunosequencing and related to cytomegalovirus serostatus. In a later genetic analysis, genome-wide SNP genotypes for about three fifths of the roughly 670 donors were used, and that subset was treated as a discovery cohort. Of the approximately 370 genotyped donors, 70% to 90% were placed in the genetic ancestry cluster associated with self-reported Caucasian donors. Typing coverage varied by locus: about 620-630 donors for A, B, C, DRB1 and DQB1; approximately 560 for DQA1; more than 600 for DPA1; roughly 470 for DPB1. High-throughput TCR immunosequencing, statistical association of individual TCRs with disease status, and machine learning were combined to predict cytomegalovirus infection status. A later analysis re-examined previously published TCR beta repertoires from just over 650 donors and added high-resolution HLA genotyping to investigate patterns of TCR occurrence. Donor age, sex, ethnicity and CMV serostatus were compiled alongside the repertoire data. An earlier analysis of around 580 of the donors used high-throughput TCR beta sequencing to judge whether each TCR beta V gene segment behaved as functional or pseudogenic. Across around 400 genotyped donors of the cohort, an average of about 240,000 unique TCR beta nucleotide sequences per donor were sequenced, and roughly 20% of those sequences were non-productive. Class I and class II HLA loci were covered by the typing at four-digit resolution. Every repertoire in the discovery cohort had been generated on one and the same sequencing platform. The study was designed to test whether signatures of past pathogen exposure could be identified by cataloging public T cell receptors. In the later analysis, no new phenotypic data were used to find candidate immune exposures; instead, reliance was placed on TCR beta sequences and their occurrence across donors. Roughly 300 gigabases of sequencing data and around 88 million unique TCR sequences made up an early release that covered about 640 HLA-typed donors. Along with the approximately 700-subject first cohort, a separate validation cohort of around 110 different subjects was used.

Paper-wide results and their limitations: In both the original and validation cohorts, the classifier was reported to diagnose cytomegalovirus status with high specificity and sensitivity. According to a later analysis, parvovirus B19, influenza, CMV and Epstein-Barr virus appeared linked to several top co-occurrence clusters. A further reported finding was that TCR beta sequences accurately predicted the HLA-A and HLA-B alleles for most subjects in the first cohort. Correlated functional status among segregating V segments might reflect linkage disequilibrium, but an unknown experimental factor could not be ruled out. Presence/absence analyses assumed roughly uniform sequencing depth across donors, an assumption that may not hold. Most TCR sequences were seen in very few donors, while some public TCRs were found in many individuals. In a later genetic analysis, a missense DCLRE1C variant was associated with V-gene and J-gene trimming of TCR beta chains, and the association was replicated in an independent cohort. An earlier analysis of several hundred of the donors showed that most TCR beta V segments appeared in productive rearrangements either about 87% or about 30% of the time, which broadly matched IMGT annotations. The earlier analysis of some 560 of the donors excluded some 16 rarely observed V segments, including chromosome 9 orphons, because counts were too low. According to a later analysis, most CMV-associated TCR beta chains appeared to be HLA-restricted, and the HLA associations seemed to be driven largely by CMV exposure. In the study, around 150 TCR beta chains were listed as associated with cytomegalovirus. Some IMGT-functional V segments, including TRBV6-2 and TRBV6-3, could not be distinguished by the 87-base-pair reads and were therefore excluded. Assigning TCR associations to individual alleles was difficult when HLA alleles, especially DR and DQ, strongly co-occurred. HLA typing was unavailable for some donors at each locus, so association tests used only the typed subset. Compared with the approximately 720-donor mean, donors in an Asian-associated ancestry cluster had fewer N-insertions in productive TCRs, according to a later genetic analysis. A later analysis associated some 17,000 TCR beta sequences with specific HLA alleles at a false discovery rate of 0.05. In this cohort, only TCR beta chains were sequenced, and detectable features were limited by the absence of alpha or paired-chain data. In vitro tests confirmed that a few of the cytomegalovirus-associated TCR beta chains recognize cytomegalovirus antigens. The sequencing pipeline was judged likely to have produced a cluster of highly shared sequence variants as a technical artifact. A later analysis found that HLA-associated TCR beta chains were more clonally expanded and had lower generation probabilities than equally common non-associated chains. For the cohort, immune exposure information was limited to CMV serostatus. The authors suggested that the approach could potentially be generalized to other disease states and immunological phenotypes. A later analysis found that TCR association rates varied across HLA loci, with DRB1 alleles showing the most associated TCRs and HLA-C alleles the fewest.

Material: PBMCs. The chain links TRBV6-6 with TRBJ1-2; 8 bases in the middle match TRBD1. The clonotype originates from a man aged 45-65 years in good health and CMV-seronegative. The DNA is TGTGCCAGCAGTCATCCCCCAGGGGGCGACTATGGCTACACCTTC. This is translated as CASSHPPGGDYGYTF.